This T cell receptor beta chain was identified during a study of Graves' ophthalmopathy and Graves' hyperthyroidism. Study-wide results and limits: At around 68% sensitivity and about 72% specificity, the model predicted progression of the ophthalmopathy. Blood contained most expanded thyroid clonotypes exceeding 0.001 frequency.

Germline assignment: CDR1 SQVTM and CDR2 ANQGSEA. The length of the CDR3 is 11 residues. V dropped 7 bases and J dropped 1 base, with 7 bases sitting between them. Hyperthyroidism was new, under 2 months, in patients aged 18 to 65. None of the included patients had other autoimmune diseases, uncontrolled infections, pregnancy or lactation, as these led to exclusion. Amplified material comprised TCR beta CDR3 regions derived from RNA transcripts. An opening RT-PCR round employed HTBI primers and preceded a second-round multiplex PCR. TCRdb re-derived calls from the multiplex PCR reads in MiXCR, one entry per CDR3 protein. The repertoire includes roughly 1.1 million distinct CDR3 sequences, about two fifths of them detected once, and roughly 10% sits in the top ten. This clonotype showed up many times. The antigen remains unidentified.

The chain carries TRBV29-1 and TRBJ2-5, with D possibly matching TRBD2 (5 bases). Sequencing input: peripheral blood or thyroid tissue (not recorded which). The origin of this receptor is an adult man with Graves' hyperthyroidism. CDR3: CSAGTQETQYF. In DNA, the CDR3 is TGCAGCGCGGGAACCCAAGAGACCCAGTACTTC.